This section outlines one T cell receptor (beta chain) sequence together with its context. This specimen comes from a study of OX40 agonist ivuxolimab in advanced cancers. Patients were ruled out by autoimmune disease history or systemic immunosuppression. The CDR3 consists of 12 residues. Trimming cost V 1 base and J 4 bases, with 4 bases left between them. Germline CDR1 reads PRHDT; CDR2 reads FYEKMQ (reference sequence). The assay was immunoSEQ multiplex PCR, and TCRdb's table has in-frame clones only and misses some. Of 130,000 or so clones in the sample, 90% were seen once. V and J are TRBV13 and TRBJ1-2; D unclear. The sequencing used CD4+ or CD8+ T cells sorted from blood, collected in a trial of the OX40 agonist ivuxolimab. This TCR was recovered from an adult with an advanced solid tumor such as melanoma, head and neck, liver or kidney cancer. CDR3 nucleotide sequence: TGTGCCAGCAGCTTAGAAATCTATGGCTACACCTTC. Translating it yields CASSLEIYGYTF.